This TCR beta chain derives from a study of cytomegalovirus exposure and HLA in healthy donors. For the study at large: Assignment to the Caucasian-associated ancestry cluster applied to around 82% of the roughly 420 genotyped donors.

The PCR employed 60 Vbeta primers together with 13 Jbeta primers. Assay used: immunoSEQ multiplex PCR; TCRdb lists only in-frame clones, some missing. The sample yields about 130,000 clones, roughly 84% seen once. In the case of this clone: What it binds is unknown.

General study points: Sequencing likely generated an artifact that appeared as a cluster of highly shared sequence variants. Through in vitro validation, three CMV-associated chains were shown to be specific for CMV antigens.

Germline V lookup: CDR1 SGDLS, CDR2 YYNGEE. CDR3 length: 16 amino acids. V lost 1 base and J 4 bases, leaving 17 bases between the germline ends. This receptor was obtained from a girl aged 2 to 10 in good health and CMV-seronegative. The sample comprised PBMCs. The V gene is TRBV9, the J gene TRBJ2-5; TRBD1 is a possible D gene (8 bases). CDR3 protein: CASSVSTGGVGETQYF. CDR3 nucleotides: TGTGCCAGCAGCGTAAGCACAGGGGGGGTCGGAGAGACCCAGTACTTC.